This TCR beta chain comes out of a study of technical replicates of blood from several donors. This table comes from immunoSEQ multiplex PCR, and its TCRdb copy is limited to in-frame clones, with some not included. The table includes 75,000 to 95,000 clones, around nine tenths detected once. Germline V gives CDR1 SGHKS, CDR2 YYEKEE (reference sequence). V trimming: 1 base; J trimming: 5 bases; junction bases outside the gene matches: 14. The CDR3 covers 19 residues. The sequence was obtained from a human donor in good health. Sequencing input: T cells isolated from PBMCs. The chain uses TRBV5-5 and TRBJ1-6, with 8 bases that match TRBD1. The CDR3 loop reads CASSLRLFSIQGDNSPLHF. In DNA, the CDR3 is TGTGCCAGCAGCTTGCGGCTGTTCAGTATACAGGGGGATAATTCACCCCTCCACTTT.